This T cell receptor beta chain was identified during a study of ipilimumab plus nivolumab after autologous stem cell transplantation. The wider study: DLBCL patients had primary refractory or relapsed disease.

The germline gives CDR1 MNHNY, CDR2 SVGAGI (reference sequence). CDR3 length: 15 residues. J lost 4 bases, V lost 2 bases, and 7 bases had no gene match. A word on this clone: Its target is not known.

Starting 14 to 28 days after autologous transplant, ipilimumab 1 mg/kg was given. Dosing: nivolumab 3 mg/kg IV, weeks 1, 4, 7, 10, then every two weeks to week 26. TCRdb keeps only in-frame clones here, not all; method: immunoSEQ multiplex PCR. Among tens of thousands of clones, just under 75% were seen once, and the ten largest hold roughly a quarter. Notes on the study in general: TCR repertoire, Treg phenotype and gut microbiota reportedly support more study of this approach.

The chain is built from TRBV6-6 and TRBJ1-1, with TRBD1 identical over 7 bases. The sample in question was PBMCs, obtained in a trial of ipilimumab plus nivolumab as post-transplant consolidation. This TCR came from a male donor with diffuse large B-cell lymphoma. In DNA, the CDR3 is TGTGCCAGCAGTTACCCTACAGGGGAAGGCACTGAAGCTTTCTTT. Its translation is CASSYPTGEGTEAFF.